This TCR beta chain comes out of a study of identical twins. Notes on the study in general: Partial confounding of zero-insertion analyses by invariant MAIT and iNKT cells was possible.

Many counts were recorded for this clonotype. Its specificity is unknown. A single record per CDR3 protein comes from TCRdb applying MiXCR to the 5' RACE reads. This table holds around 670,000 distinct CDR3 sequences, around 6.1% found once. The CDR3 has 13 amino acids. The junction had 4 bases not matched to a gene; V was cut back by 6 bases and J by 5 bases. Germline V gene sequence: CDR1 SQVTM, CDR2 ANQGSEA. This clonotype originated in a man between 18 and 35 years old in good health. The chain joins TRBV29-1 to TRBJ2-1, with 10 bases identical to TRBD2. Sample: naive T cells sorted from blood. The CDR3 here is CSVDLAGDNEQFF. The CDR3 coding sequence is TGCAGCGTGGATCTAGCGGGAGACAATGAGCAGTTCTTC.